Below, one TCR beta chain is given with its context. Its specificity is unknown. Deletions cut 3 bases from V and 4 bases from J, with 13 bases between. This CDR3 has 14 amino acids. The germline V gene has CDR1 SGHDT and CDR2 YYEEEE. This record belongs to a study of cytomegalovirus exposure and HLA in healthy donors. Study overall: From donors who were HLA-typed, an early data release held 80 million or so unique TCRs.

The study's findings and limits: The study labeled more than 150 TCR beta chains cytomegalovirus-associated.

Use of 60 Vbeta and 13 Jbeta primers characterized the PCR. The assay was immunoSEQ multiplex PCR, and TCRdb's table has in-frame clones only and misses some. The sample data list some 110,000 clones. The chain recombines TRBV5-6 with TRBJ2-5; a possible D gene is TRBD2 (6 bases). The sequencing sample was made of PBMCs. The receptor comes from a man aged 35-49 years in good health and CMV-seronegative. The CDR3 is CASSSKEGSETQYF. The CDR3 nucleotides are TGTGCCAGCAGCTCAAAGGAGGGGTCAGAGACCCAGTACTTC.